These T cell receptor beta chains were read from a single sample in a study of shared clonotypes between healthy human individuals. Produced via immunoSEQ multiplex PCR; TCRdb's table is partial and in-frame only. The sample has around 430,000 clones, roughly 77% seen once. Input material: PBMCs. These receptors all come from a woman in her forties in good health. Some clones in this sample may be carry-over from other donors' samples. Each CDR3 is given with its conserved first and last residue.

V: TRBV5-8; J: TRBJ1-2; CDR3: CASSFPGVGNYGYTF
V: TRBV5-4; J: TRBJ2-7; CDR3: CASSLGADSRTYEQYF
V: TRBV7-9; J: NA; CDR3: CASTGGGRVYEQYF
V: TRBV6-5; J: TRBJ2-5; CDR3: CASSYSNGERETQYF
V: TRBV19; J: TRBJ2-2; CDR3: CASSRVTGELFF
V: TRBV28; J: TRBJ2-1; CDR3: CASSFGTDYNEQFF
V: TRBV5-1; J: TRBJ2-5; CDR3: CASSHGVYKTQYF
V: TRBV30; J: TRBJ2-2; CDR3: CATESGVGGGELFF
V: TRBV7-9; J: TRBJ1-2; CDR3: CASSPQADYGYTF
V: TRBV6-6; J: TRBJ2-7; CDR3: CASSYSGQAVGEQYF
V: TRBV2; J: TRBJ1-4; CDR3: CASSEQFNEKLFF
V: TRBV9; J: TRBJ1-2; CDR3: CASSVAPQMIYGYTF
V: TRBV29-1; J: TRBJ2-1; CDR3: CSVVGGTSGDNEQFF
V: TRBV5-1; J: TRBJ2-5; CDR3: CASSLDRGRETQYF
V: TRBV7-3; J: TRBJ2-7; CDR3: CASSPGSGGEQYF
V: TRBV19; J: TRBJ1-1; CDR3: CATQQGTPPFAFF
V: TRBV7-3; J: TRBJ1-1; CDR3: CASSALGFGNTEAFF
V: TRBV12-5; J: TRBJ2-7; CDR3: CASGLVVPEQYF
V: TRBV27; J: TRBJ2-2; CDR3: CASSLWTGNTGELFF
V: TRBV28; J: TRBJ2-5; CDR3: CASSSLQTLPRGTQYF
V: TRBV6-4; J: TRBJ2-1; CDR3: CASSETSGRGNEQFF
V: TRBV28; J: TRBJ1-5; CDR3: CASSTLDRNQPQHF
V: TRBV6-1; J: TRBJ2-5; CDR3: CASSEGQGALETQYF
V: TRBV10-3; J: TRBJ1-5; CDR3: CAISESTGAQPQHF
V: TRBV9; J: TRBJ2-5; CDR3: CASSESGRGETQYF
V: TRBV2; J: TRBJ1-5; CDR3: CASSERQNNQPQHF
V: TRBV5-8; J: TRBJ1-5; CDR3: CASNVGGTNQPQHF
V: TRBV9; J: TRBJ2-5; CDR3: CASSPFQGAAQETQYF
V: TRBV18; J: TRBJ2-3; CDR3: CASSPVGLATSSTDTQYF
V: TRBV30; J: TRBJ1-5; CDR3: CAWSWRTGANQPQHF
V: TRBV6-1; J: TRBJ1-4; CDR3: CASSDRQGGKLFF
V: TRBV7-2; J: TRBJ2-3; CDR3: CASSSSGDTQYF
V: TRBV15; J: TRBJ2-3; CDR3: CATSRGQETSTDTQYF
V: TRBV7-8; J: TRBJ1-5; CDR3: CASSLPDGPQHF
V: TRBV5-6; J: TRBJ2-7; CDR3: CASSYRSRGEQYF
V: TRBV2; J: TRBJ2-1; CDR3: CASRATGTQNEQFF
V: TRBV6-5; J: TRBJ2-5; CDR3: CASKASGQETQYF
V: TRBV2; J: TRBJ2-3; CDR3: CASSAGTRPTDTQYF
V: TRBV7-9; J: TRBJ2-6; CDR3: CASSIYSSGANVLTF
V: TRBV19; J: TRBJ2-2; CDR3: CASSRGLNTGELFF
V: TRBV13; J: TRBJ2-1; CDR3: CASSPMREVEEQFF
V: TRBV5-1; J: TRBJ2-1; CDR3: CASSFRLAETYNEQFF
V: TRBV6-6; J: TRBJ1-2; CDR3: CASRSGINYGYTF
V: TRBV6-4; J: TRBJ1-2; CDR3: CAPRAYGYTF
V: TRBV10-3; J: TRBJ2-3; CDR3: CAISEYGQGLADTQYF
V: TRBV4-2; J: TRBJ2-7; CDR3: CASSQRGYEQYF
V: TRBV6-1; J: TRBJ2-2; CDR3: CASSETPGTSGSTLELFF
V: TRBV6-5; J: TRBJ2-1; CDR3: CASSFGTSGNNEQFF
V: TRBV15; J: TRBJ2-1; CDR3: CATSRTSGGYNEQFF
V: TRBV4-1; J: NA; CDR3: CASSQGRASGRRSYEQYF
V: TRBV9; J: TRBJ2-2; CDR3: CASSVDPTPTSRANTGELFF
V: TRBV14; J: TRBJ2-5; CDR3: CASSQREGAVETQYF